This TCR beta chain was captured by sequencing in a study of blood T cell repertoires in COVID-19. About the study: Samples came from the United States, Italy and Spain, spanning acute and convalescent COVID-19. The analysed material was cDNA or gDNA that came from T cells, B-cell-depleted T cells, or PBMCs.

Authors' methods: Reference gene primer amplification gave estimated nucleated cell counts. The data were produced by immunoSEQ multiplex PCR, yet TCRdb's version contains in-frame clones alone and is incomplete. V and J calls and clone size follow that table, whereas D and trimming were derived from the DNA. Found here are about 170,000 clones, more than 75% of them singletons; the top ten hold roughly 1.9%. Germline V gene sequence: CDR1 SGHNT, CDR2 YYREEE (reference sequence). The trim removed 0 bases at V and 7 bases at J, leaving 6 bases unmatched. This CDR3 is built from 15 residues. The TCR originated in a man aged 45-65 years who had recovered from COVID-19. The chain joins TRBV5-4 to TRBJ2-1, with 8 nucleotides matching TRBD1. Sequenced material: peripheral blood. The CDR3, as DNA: TGTGCCAGCAGCTTGGGCAGGGGGCGTGAAAATGAGCAGTTCTTC. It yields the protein CASSLGRGRENEQFF. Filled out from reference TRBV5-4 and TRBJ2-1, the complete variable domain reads ETGVTQSPTHLIKTRGQQVTLRCSSQSGHNTVSWYQQALGQGPQFIFQYYREEENGRGNFPPRFSGLQFPNYSSELNVNALELDDSALYLCASSLGRGRENEQFFGPGTRLTVL.